Sequencing of this T cell receptor (beta chain) was carried out in a study of T cell responses to AZD1222 COVID-19 vaccine. This clone has a single count. Pooling was applied to second doses at about 4 or about 12 weeks. Using immunoSEQ multiplex PCR, the repertoire was profiled, and TCRdb retains in-frame clones only, with some absent. Among roughly 150,000 clones listed, 90% to 95% were seen once. The clonotype comes from an adult who received the AZD1222 COVID-19 vaccine. The specimen was peripheral blood, collected 28 days after the second AZD1222 dose.

CDR3 sequence reads: CASSLQTSGRLHTGELFF. CDR3 sequence (DNA): TGTGCCAGCAGTTTGCAGACTAGCGGGAGGTTGCACACCGGGGAGCTGTTTTTT. The chain joins TRBV27 to TRBJ2-2, with 13 bases lining up with TRBD2. Trimming took 3 bases from V and 3 from J; bases not matched to a gene: 7. The germline CDR1 and CDR2 sequences are MNHEY and SMNVEV (reference sequence). This CDR3 is built from 18 residues.